One sample yielded the 27 T cell receptor beta chains listed below, sequenced in a study of T cells expressing NK-cell markers. Reanalyzing the 5' RACE reads, TCRdb keeps one entry per CDR3 protein, without DNA. The repertoire table contains a few hundred thousand distinct CDR3 sequences. Sequenced: blood T cells: a sorted CD56 or NKG2C T cell subset, CD4+ or CD8+ T cells, or bulk PBMC T cells (not recorded which). All receptors derive from a man younger than 35 in good health.

The chain combines TRBV12-5 with TRBJ2-3; TCRdb returns TRBD1, unconfirmable since there is no DNA. The CDR3 is made up of 17 amino acids. Germline CDR1 and CDR2: LGHNT and FRNRAP. Here the CDR3 reads CASGPGVAGGSTDTQYF.

V gene TRBV30 combines with J gene TRBJ2-2; TCRdb outputs TRBD2, but without DNA this stays unchecked. Germline-derived CDR1 and CDR2 are GTSNPN and SVGIG (reference sequence). The CDR3 has 15 residues. CDR3 protein: CAWSVLAGSTGELFF. Based on the CDR3 plus reference TRBV30 and TRBJ2-2, the full variable domain is SQTIHQWPATLVQPVGSPLSLECTVEGTSNPNLYWYRQAAGRGLQLLFYSVGIGQISSEVPQNLSASRPQDRQFILSSKKLLLSDSGFYLCAWSVLAGSTGELFFGEGSRLTVL.

This chain uses TRBV6-5 with TRBJ2-6; TCRdb selects TRBD1, and the lack of DNA leaves this call unchecked. Germline loops: CDR1 MNHEY, CDR2 SVGAGI. The CDR3 spans 17 residues. The CDR3 spells CASSYKKGVAGANVLTF.

The gene calls are TRBV12-3 or TRBV12-4 and TRBJ1-1; TCRdb reports TRBD1, a call that lacks DNA to check it against. The CDR3 loop spans 12 amino acids. CDR3 in amino acids: CASSPNPGGAFF.

CDR3 protein: CASSASPRTSVEYF. The J gene is TRBJ2-3, the V gene TRBV13. The CDR3 totals 14 residues. Germline V gives CDR1 PRHDT, CDR2 FYEKMQ (reference sequence).

The J gene is TRBJ2-2, the V gene TRBV5-5; TCRdb calls TRBD2, which cannot be checked without DNA. This CDR3 contains 15 residues. Germline assignment: CDR1 SGHKS and CDR2 YYEKEE (reference sequence). CDR3 loop: CASTAASGISGELFF.

The chain has TRBV6-5 and TRBJ2-1; TCRdb proposes TRBD2, but this gene call is untestable without DNA. Germline-derived CDR1 and CDR2 are MNHEY and SVGAGI. This CDR3 has 16 residues. This chain's CDR3 is CASSYLAGGRGNEQFF.

V and J are TRBV19 and TRBJ2-1; with no DNA, the TCRdb D assignment of TRBD1 cannot be verified. This CDR3 contains 15 residues. Looked up from germline, CDR1 is LNHDA and CDR2 is SQIVND (reference sequence). The CDR3 sequence: CASSIDQEAGNEQFF.

The chain employs TRBV29-1 and TRBJ2-1; TCRdb names TRBD2, which stays unverified in the absence of DNA. The CDR3 length is 15 residues. Looked up from germline, CDR1 is SQVTM and CDR2 is ANQGSEA. CDR3 region: CSVESGGPAYNEQFF.

The genes are TRBV6-2 or TRBV6-3 and TRBJ2-1; TCRdb's D gene call, TRBD2, goes unchecked for lack of DNA. Looked up from germline, CDR1 is MNHEY and CDR2 is SVGEGT. This CDR3 is built from 15 residues. CDR3 residues: CASVYSGGKYNEQFF.

This chain joins TRBV20-1 and TRBJ2-1; the D gene TCRdb calls, TRBD1, cannot be checked with no DNA. The V gene's germline CDR1 is DFQATT and CDR2 SNEGSKA (reference sequence). The CDR3 is 14 residues long. CDR3 in amino acids: CSASSQGAPNEQFF.

V usage is TRBV6-2 or TRBV6-3 and J usage is TRBJ2-1; there is no DNA to check the TCRdb D call of TRBD2. CDR1 is MNHEY and CDR2 is SVGEGT in the germline V gene. CDR3 length: 17 amino acids. The CDR3 protein is CASSYGLARPSYNEQFF.

The chain couples TRBV20-1 to TRBJ2-7. There are 11 residues in the CDR3. CDR1 is DFQATT and CDR2 is SNEGSKA in the germline V gene (reference sequence). The chain's CDR3 is CSAGRGYEQYF.

CDR3 sequence: CASSLTRGRLEEETQYF. The chain combines TRBV7-6 with TRBJ2-5; TCRdb returns TRBD1, unconfirmable since there is no DNA. Germline V gives CDR1 SGHVS, CDR2 FNYEAQ. The CDR3 extends over 17 amino acids.

The chain links TRBV7-4 to TRBJ2-3; no DNA is available, so the TRBD1 call from TCRdb remains unchecked. Germline lookup yields CDR1 SGHVT and CDR2 SQSDAQ. The CDR3 is made up of 18 amino acids. CDR3: CASSFSCLAVSSTDTQYF.

This rearrangement joins TRBV7-8 to TRBJ1-5. The CDR3 has 14 residues. Germline V gene sequence: CDR1 SGHVS, CDR2 FQNEAQ. CDR3 protein: CASSLEVGSQPQHF.

The chain has TRBV5-1 and TRBJ2-1; TCRdb outputs TRBD2, but without DNA this stays unchecked. The CDR3 totals 21 residues. The germline V gene encodes CDR1 SGHRS and CDR2 YFSETQ. This chain's CDR3 is CASSLEGFGTSGKWGYNEQFF. Combining the CDR3 with reference TRBV5-1 and TRBJ2-1 gives the whole variable domain KAGVTQTPRYLIKTRGQQVTLSCSPISGHRSVSWYQQTPGQGLQFLFEYFSETQRNKGNFPGRFSGRQFSNSRSEMNVSTLELGDSALYLCASSLEGFGTSGKWGYNEQFFGPGTRLTVL.

The chain joins TRBV29-1 to TRBJ1-5. In germline, CDR1 is SQVTM, CDR2 ANQGSEA. This CDR3 spans 13 amino acids. The CDR3 loop reads CSVAEGRDRPQHF.

The V and J genes are TRBV4-1 and TRBJ1-4. The CDR3 is 13 amino acids. Germline V gives CDR1 MGHRA, CDR2 YSYEKL. The CDR3 region is CASSQRVNEKLFF.

This chain connects TRBV5-5 to TRBJ1-1. The length of the CDR3 is 16 residues. Looked up from germline, CDR1 is SGHKS and CDR2 is YYEKEE (reference sequence). CDR3 residues: CASSLGVGQSSTEAFF.

The V and J genes are TRBV4-3 and TRBJ1-1; without DNA, the TCRdb call of TRBD1 cannot be checked. The CDR3 extends over 15 amino acids. Germline V CDR1 and CDR2: LGHNA, YSLEER. The CDR3 protein is CASSQGSGGGTEAFF.

J is TRBJ1-2 and V is TRBV7-9; as DNA is missing, the TRBD1 call by TCRdb cannot be tested. The germline V gene encodes CDR1 SEHNR and CDR2 FQNEAQ (reference sequence). This CDR3 contains 16 residues. CDR3 region: CASSLSGQSIIYGYTF.

V is TRBV12-3 or TRBV12-4 and J is TRBJ2-1; TCRdb's D call, TRBD1, is unchecked because there is no DNA. This CDR3 has 15 residues. CDR3 amino acids: CASTPRIIGVNEQFF.

The chain couples TRBV6-2 or TRBV6-3 to TRBJ2-1; TCRdb calls TRBD2, which cannot be checked without DNA. Germline CDR1 is MNHEY and CDR2 is SVGEGT. The CDR3 contains 16 residues. The CDR3 loop is CASNSPLAEAYNEQFF.

CDR3 loop: CSARDLGRGRMETQYF. The chain joins TRBV20-1 to TRBJ2-5; TCRdb's D gene call, TRBD1, goes unchecked for lack of DNA. Germline values: CDR1 DFQATT, CDR2 SNEGSKA (reference sequence). This CDR3 comprises 16 residues.

The chain is built from TRBV6-5 and TRBJ1-5; without DNA, the TCRdb call of TRBD1 cannot be checked. Per germline, CDR1 MNHEY and CDR2 SVGAGI. This CDR3 contains 21 residues. CDR3: CASTLKRQKHLARYSNQPQHF.

This chain uses TRBV20-1 with TRBJ2-7; the TCRdb call, TRBD1, lacks DNA for checking. CDR1 is DFQATT, CDR2 SNEGSKA, per germline (reference sequence). The CDR3 runs to 14 residues. The CDR3 sequence is CSARMTGGFGEQYF.